This T cell receptor (beta chain) emerged from a study of siplizumab effects on memory and regulatory T cells. V lost 2 bases, J lost 3 bases, and 8 bases lay in between. CDR3 length: 13 residues. Germline loops: CDR1 MNHEY, CDR2 SVGAGI. Method: immunoSEQ multiplex PCR; TCRdb's copy keeps in-frame clones and lacks some. The sample consists of 37,000 or so clones, 70% to 90% of them appearing once. The V and J genes are TRBV6-5 and TRBJ2-7; D possibly matches TRBD1 or TRBD2 (5 bases each). Sequencing input: naive CD4+ T cells sorted from blood. The receptor was derived from a human donor in good health. The CDR3 DNA reads TGTGCCAGCAGTTACCGGGACGGCTACGAGCAGTACTTC. Its translation: CASSYRDGYEQYF.